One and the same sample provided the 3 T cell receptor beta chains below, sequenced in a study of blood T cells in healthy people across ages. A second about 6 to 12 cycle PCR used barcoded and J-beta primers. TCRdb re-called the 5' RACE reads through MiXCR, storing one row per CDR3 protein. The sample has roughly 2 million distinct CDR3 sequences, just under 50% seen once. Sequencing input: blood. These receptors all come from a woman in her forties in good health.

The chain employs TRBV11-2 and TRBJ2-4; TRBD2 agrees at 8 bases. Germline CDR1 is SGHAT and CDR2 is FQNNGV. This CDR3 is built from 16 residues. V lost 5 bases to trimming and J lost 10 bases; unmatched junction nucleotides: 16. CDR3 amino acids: CASSHSRGLAGTIQYF. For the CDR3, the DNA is TGTGCCAGCAGCCATTCCCGGGGGCTAGCGGGTACAATTCAGTACTTC.

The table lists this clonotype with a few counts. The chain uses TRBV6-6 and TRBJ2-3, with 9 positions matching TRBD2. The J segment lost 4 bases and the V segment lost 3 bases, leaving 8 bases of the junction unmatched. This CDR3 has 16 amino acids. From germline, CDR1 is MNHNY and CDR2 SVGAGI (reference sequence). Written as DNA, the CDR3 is TGTGCCAGCAGTTATCGGCGGGGGGGCTCGGCAGATACGCAGTATTTT. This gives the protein CASSYRRGGSADTQYF.

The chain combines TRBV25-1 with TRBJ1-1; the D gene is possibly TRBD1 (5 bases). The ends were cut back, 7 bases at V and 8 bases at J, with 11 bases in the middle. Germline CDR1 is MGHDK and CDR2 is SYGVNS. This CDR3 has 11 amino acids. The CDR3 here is CASKFQGEAFF. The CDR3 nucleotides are TGTGCCAGCAAATTCCAGGGAGAAGCTTTCTTT.